This T cell receptor beta chain was retrieved from a study of regulatory T cells in long-lasting Graves disease. Described time point: newly diagnosed GD, antithyroid drugs for less than 3 months. Scientists built the TCR library using RNA that was extracted from PBMCs. In its sample, this clonotype was seen many times. Its antigen is not known. The CDR3 spans 14 residues. The V gene's germline CDR1 is DFQATT and CDR2 SNEGSKA (reference sequence). V was pared by 3 bases and J by 5 bases, with 8 bases of the junction left unmatched. Relying on iRepertoire HTBI primers and Arm-PCR of CDR3 regions, the team built TCR beta libraries. TCRdb ran MiXCR on the multiplex PCR reads and lists one entry per CDR3 protein. The table includes some 450,000 distinct CDR3 sequences, roughly 15% detected once. Overall study findings and caveats: TRBV28, TRBJ1-2 and TRBJ2-5 were segments that persistent disease favored.

The data were also submitted as part of a second study, on T cells in Graves' hyperthyroidism and ophthalmopathy.

This rearrangement joins TRBV20-1 to TRBJ2-7, with TRBD1 matching over 9 bases. This receptor was obtained from a woman in her 30s with Graves disease. This specimen consisted of peripheral blood mononuclear cells (PBMCs), obtained at new diagnosis, from a patient treated with antithyroid drugs. The CDR3 protein is CSASSRDRENEQYF. The CDR3 region has the DNA TGCAGTGCTAGTTCCCGGGACAGGGAGAACGAGCAGTACTTC.